Following are 5 T cell receptor beta chains from one sample sequenced in a study of T cell repertoires in cytomegalovirus infection. TCRdb ran MiXCR on the reads and lists one entry per CDR3 protein. The repertoire holds 600,000 to 800,000 distinct CDR3 sequences, with around 24% as singletons. Material for sequencing was CD8+ T cells from PBMCs. Receptors originate from a human donor in good health (CMV status not recorded). Some clones in this sample may be carry-over from other donors' samples.

This clonotype was observed a handful of times. The chain has TRBV20-1 and TRBJ2-3, with no clear D. The CDR3 has 14 amino acids. V was trimmed by 3 bases and J by 6 bases, leaving 16 bases between them. CDR1 and CDR2 from the germline V gene are DFQATT and SNEGSKA (reference sequence). The CDR3 DNA is TGCAGTGCTAGTAATTACCTGGCCGAGGATACGCAGTATTTT. Its translation: CSASNYLAEDTQYF.

This chain joins TRBV7-9 and TRBJ2-7; TRBD1 is a possible D gene (5 bases). The CDR3 totals 12 residues. Between the trimmed V and J ends, which lost 6 bases and 5 bases, there was a span of 11 bases. Germline lookup yields CDR1 SEHNR and CDR2 FQNEAQ (reference sequence). CDR3 sequence (DNA): TGTGCCAGCAGTTCCTCAGGGAACGAGCAGTACTTC. As protein: CASSSSGNEQYF.

This chain uses TRBV14 with TRBJ2-5, with a possible D match to TRBD1 (6 bases). Germline V gives CDR1 SGHDN, CDR2 FVKESK. V was trimmed by 8 bases and J by 3 bases, leaving 10 bases between them. The CDR3 totals 12 residues. The CDR3 coding sequence is TGTGCCAGCCGGACAGATAAAGAGACCCAGTACTTC. It specifies CASRTDKETQYF. The entire variable domain, with the rest obtained from reference TRBV14 and TRBJ2-5, is as follows: EAGVTQFPSHSVIEKGQTVTLRCDPISGHDNLYWYRRVMGKEIKFLLHFVKESKQDESGMPNNRFLAERTGGTYSTLKVQPAELEDSGVYFCASRTDKETQYFGPGTRLLVL.

The CDR3, as DNA: TGTGCCAGCACCCCCGGGACAGGGGATTCACCCCTCCACTTT. Residues: CASTPGTGDSPLHF. The V gene is TRBV7-9, the J gene TRBJ1-6; TRBD1 matches 10 bases. V lost 7 bases and J lost 8; bases outside the gene matches: 5. Germline V gene data show CDR1 as SEHNR and CDR2 as FQNEAQ (reference sequence). The CDR3 contains 14 residues. Looking up the rest from reference TRBV7-9 and TRBJ1-6 gives the full variable domain: DTGVSQNPRHKITKRGQNVTFRCDPISEHNRLYWYRQTLGQGPEFLTYFQNEAQLEKSRLLSDRFSAERPKGSFSTLEIQRTEQGDSAMYLCASTPGTGDSPLHFGNGTRLTVT.

This clonotype was observed a few times. The genes are TRBV19 and TRBJ2-7; 9 nucleotides match TRBD2. V gave up 3 bases and J gave up 4 bases; unmatched junction bases: 19. The CDR3 is made up of 19 amino acids. The germline gives CDR1 LNHDA, CDR2 SQIVND (reference sequence). The CDR3 spells CASSIMTPCVQRGAYEQYV. The DNA for the CDR3 is TGTGCCAGTAGTATTATGACCCCATGTGTACAGCGGGGGGCATACGAGCAGTACGTC.